This T cell receptor beta chain comes out of a study of T-cell memory formation after mild COVID-19. Each CDR3 protein gets one entry after TCRdb re-called the 5' RACE reads with MiXCR. Of some 64,000 distinct CDR3 sequences in the sample, roughly 10% were seen once. CDR1 and CDR2 from the germline V gene are SGHRS and YFSETQ. V dropped 0 bases and J dropped 7 bases, with 13 bases sitting between them. The CDR3 runs 15 residues. This clonotype was detected only a few times. This TCR derives from a man younger than 35 who had mild COVID-19 (a few samples of this study predate the infection). Cell type and time point are not known. Input material: PBMCs or a T cell subset sorted from them (not recorded which). The genes are TRBV5-1 and TRBJ1-4, with D maybe TRBD1 (5 bases). CDR3 loop: CASSLAPGGGEKLFF. The CDR3 DNA reads as TGCGCCAGCAGCTTGGCCCCTGGGGGGGGTGAAAAACTGTTTTTT. The variable domain in full, completed from reference TRBV5-1 and TRBJ1-4, reads KAGVTQTPRYLIKTRGQQVTLSCSPISGHRSVSWYQQTPGQGLQFLFEYFSETQRNKGNFPGRFSGRQFSNSRSEMNVSTLELGDSALYLCASSLAPGGGEKLFFGSGTQLSVL.